The source of this T cell receptor beta chain is a study of blood T cell repertoires in COVID-19. Original processing notes: Estimated nucleated cell counts came from reference gene primer amplification. Clones were read by immunoSEQ multiplex PCR, and TCRdb kept only the in-frame ones, dropping some. V, J and clone size are taken as reported in that table, and D and trimming were inferred from the DNA itself. Seen here are 340,000 or so clones, just over 85% observed once, and the top ten hold approximately 4.4%. CDR3 length: 14 residues. Germline-derived CDR1 and CDR2 are MGHRA and YSYEKL. Germline trimming cut 5 bases from V and 2 bases from J; bases unmatched to any gene: 5. All enrollees were roughly 18 to 89 years old and from some 24 US areas. Membership in each cohort depended on participant-reported clinical history.

The specimen was PBMCs or T cells enriched from blood (not recorded which). The TCR sequence derives from a woman aged 40 to 50 with acute COVID-19. The rearrangement links TRBV4-1 to TRBJ2-5, with TRBD1 identical over 7 bases. CDR3 DNA sequence: TGCGCCAGCAGCACGGGACAGTTACAAGAGACCCAGTACTTC. Protein: CASSTGQLQETQYF.